This entry concerns a single T cell receptor (beta chain). The sample is drawn from a study of cytomegalovirus exposure and HLA in healthy donors. Healthy bone marrow donors made up the cohort. Germline V gene sequence: CDR1 SGHRS, CDR2 YFSETQ. V lost 3 bases and J lost 2, with 13 bases in between. The CDR3 extends over 15 amino acids. In the PCR, 60 Vbeta and 13 Jbeta primers were used. TCRdb keeps only in-frame clones here, not all; method: immunoSEQ multiplex PCR. The sample has 220,000 or so clones, roughly 70% seen once. Material: PBMCs. The sequence was obtained from a woman aged 25 to 45 in good health and CMV-seronegative. The J gene is TRBJ2-3, the V gene TRBV5-1, with a weak D call TRBD1 (5 bases). In DNA, the CDR3 is TGCGCCAGCAGCTCCTTGACAGACCCCACAGATACGCAGTATTTT. Protein sequence: CASSSLTDPTDTQYF.